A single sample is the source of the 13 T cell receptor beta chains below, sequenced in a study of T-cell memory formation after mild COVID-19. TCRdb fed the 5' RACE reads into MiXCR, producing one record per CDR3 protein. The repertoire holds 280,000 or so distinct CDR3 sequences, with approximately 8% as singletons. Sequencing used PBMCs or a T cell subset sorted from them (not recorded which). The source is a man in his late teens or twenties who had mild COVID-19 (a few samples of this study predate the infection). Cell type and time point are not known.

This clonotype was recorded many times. In DNA, the CDR3 is TGTGCCAGCAGCAGGGGGCGCATCGAGACCCAGTACTTC. Protein sequence: CASSRGRIETQYF. This chain links TRBV12-3 or TRBV12-4 with TRBJ2-5, with 8 bases that match TRBD1. V lost 6 bases to trimming and J lost 5 bases; unmatched junction nucleotides: 5. The CDR3 has 13 residues.

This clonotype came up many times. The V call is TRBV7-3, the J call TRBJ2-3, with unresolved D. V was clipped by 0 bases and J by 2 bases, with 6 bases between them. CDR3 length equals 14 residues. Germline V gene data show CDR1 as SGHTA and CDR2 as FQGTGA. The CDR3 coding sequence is TGTGCCAGCAGCTTAACGCTAAACACAGATACGCAGTATTTT. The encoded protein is CASSLTLNTDTQYF.

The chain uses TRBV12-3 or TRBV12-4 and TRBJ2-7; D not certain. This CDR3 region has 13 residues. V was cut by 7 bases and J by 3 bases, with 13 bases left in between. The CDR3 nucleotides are TGTGCCAGCACCTATGGTGGAGACTACGAGCAGTACTTC. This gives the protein CASTYGGDYEQYF.

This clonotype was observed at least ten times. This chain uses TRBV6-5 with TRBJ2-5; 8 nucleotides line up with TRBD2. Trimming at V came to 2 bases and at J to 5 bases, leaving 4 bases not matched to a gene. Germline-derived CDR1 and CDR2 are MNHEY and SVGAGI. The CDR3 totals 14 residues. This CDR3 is CASSYRRGVETQYF. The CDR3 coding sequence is TGTGCCAGCAGTTACCGGCGGGGGGTGGAGACCCAGTACTTC.

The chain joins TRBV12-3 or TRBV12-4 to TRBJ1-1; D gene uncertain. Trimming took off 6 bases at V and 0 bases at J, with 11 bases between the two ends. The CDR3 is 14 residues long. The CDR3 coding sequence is TGTGCCAGCAGCGTGCAGGATTTGAACACTGAAGCTTTCTTT. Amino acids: CASSVQDLNTEAFF.

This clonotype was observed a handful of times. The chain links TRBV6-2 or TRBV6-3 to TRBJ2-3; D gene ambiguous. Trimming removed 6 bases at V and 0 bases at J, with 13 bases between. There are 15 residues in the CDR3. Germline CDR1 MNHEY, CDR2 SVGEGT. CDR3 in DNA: TGTGCCAGCAGGCCGGACCCCGGCAGCACAGATACGCAGTATTTT. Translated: CASRPDPGSTDTQYF.

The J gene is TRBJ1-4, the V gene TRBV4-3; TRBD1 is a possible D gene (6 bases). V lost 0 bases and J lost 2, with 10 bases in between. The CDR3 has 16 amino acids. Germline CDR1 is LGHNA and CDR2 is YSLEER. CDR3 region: CASSQEHRATNEKLFF. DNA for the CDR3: TGCGCCAGCAGCCAAGAGCACAGGGCTACTAATGAAAAACTGTTTTTT.

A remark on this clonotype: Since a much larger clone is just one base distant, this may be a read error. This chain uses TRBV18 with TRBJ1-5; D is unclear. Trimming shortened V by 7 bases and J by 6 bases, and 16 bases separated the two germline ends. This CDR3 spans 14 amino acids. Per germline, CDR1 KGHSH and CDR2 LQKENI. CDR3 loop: CASLPGGIGQPQHF. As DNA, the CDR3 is TGTGCCAGCTTACCCGGAGGGATCGGTCAGCCCCAGCATTTT.

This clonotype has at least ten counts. The CDR3 sequence: CASSRGLAGLTDTQYF. Written as DNA, the CDR3 is TGCGCCAGCAGCCGAGGACTAGCGGGCCTAACAGATACGCAGTATTTT. The rearrangement uses TRBV4-1 and TRBJ2-3; 11 bases agree with TRBD2. CDR3 size: 16 residues. With 4 bases clipped from V and 3 bases from J, the junction kept 6 bases outside the gene matches. CDR1 and CDR2 from the germline V gene are MGHRA and YSYEKL.

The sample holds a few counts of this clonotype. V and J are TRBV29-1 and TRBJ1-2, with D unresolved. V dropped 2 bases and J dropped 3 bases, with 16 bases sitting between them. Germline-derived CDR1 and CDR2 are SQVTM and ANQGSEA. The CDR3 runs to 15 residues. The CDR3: CSVEIPLSGYYGYTF. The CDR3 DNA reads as TGCAGCGTTGAAATACCTCTTTCCGGCTACTATGGCTACACCTTC.

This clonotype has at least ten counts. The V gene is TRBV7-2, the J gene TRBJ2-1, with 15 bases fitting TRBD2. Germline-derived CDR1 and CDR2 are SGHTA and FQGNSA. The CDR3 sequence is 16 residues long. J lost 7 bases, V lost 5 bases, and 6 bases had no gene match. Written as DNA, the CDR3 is TGTGCCAGCAGCAACCAGGGGACTAGCGGGGGGAATGAGCAGTTCTTC. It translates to CASSNQGTSGGNEQFF.

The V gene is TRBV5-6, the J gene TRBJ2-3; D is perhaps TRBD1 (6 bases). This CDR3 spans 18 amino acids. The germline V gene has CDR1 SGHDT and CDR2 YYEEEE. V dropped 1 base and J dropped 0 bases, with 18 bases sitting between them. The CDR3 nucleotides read TGTGCCAGCAGCTTGAGCTACAGGGACACGTCTAGCACAGATACGCAGTATTTT. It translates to CASSLSYRDTSSTDTQYF.

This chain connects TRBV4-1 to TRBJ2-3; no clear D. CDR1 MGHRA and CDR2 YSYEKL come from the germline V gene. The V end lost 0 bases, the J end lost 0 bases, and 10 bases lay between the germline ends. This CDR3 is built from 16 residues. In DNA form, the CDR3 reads TGCGCCAGCAGCCAAGAGTCAACCCCTAGCACAGATACGCAGTATTTT. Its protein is CASSQESTPSTDTQYF.